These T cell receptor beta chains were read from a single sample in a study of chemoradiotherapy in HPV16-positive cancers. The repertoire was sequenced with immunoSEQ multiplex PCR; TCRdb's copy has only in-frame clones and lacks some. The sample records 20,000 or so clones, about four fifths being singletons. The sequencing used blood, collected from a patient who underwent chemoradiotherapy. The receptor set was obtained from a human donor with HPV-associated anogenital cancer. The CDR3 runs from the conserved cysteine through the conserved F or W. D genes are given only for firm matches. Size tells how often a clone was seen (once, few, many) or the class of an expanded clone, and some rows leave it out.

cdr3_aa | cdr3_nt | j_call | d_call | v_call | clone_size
CASSSGNTGQANTGELFF | TGCGCCAGCAGCTCGGGAAATACAGGGCAAGCGAACACCGGGGAGCTGTTTTTT | TRBJ2-2 | - | TRBV5-1 | -
CASSHTGQGAVGLNSPLHF | TGTGCCAGCAGCCATACGGGACAGGGGGCAGTAGGCTTAAATTCACCCCTCCACTTT | TRBJ1-6 | TRBD1 | TRBV14 | -
CASSYGGGDGYTF | TGTGCCAGCAGTTACGGAGGAGGAGATGGCTACACCTTC | TRBJ1-2 | - | TRBV6-6 | -
CASSSHRRPTQYF | TGTGCCAGCAGTTCCCACCGGCGGCCTACGCAGTATTTT | TRBJ2-3 | - | TRBV6-1 | -
CASSSSHWGGETQYF | TGTGCCAGCAGTTCATCTCACTGGGGGGGAGAGACCCAGTACTTC | TRBJ2-5 | TRBD2 | TRBV7-6 | -
CASSLGSGGAETQYF | TGCGCCAGCAGCTTGGGTAGCGGGGGGGCCGAGACCCAGTACTTC | TRBJ2-5 | TRBD2 | TRBV5-1 | -
CASSPHGPGNAELFF | TGTGCCAGCAGCCCCCACGGACCAGGGAATGCAGAGCTGTTTTTT | TRBJ2-2 | - | TRBV7-3 | few
CASSWGTAVHTDTQYF | TGTGCCAGCAGTTGGGGCACAGCGGTTCACACAGATACGCAGTATTTT | TRBJ2-3 | - | TRBV7-6 | -
CASSSWGGREGDTQYF | TGCGCCAGCAGCTCGTGGGGGGGGCGTGAAGGAGATACGCAGTATTTT | TRBJ2-3 | - | TRBV5-1 | -
CAIEPEGQGGSPLHF | TGTGCCATCGAGCCCGAAGGACAGGGTGGCTCACCCCTCCACTTT | TRBJ1-6 | TRBD1 | TRBV6-1 | -
CAISVDGNSPLHF | TGTGCCATCAGTGTCGACGGAAATTCACCCCTCCACTTT | TRBJ1-6 | - | TRBV10-3 | -
CASSSRGGVEAFF | TGTGCCAGCAGCTCCCGCGGGGGTGTTGAAGCTTTCTTT | TRBJ1-1 | - | TRBV11-2 | few
CASMEAGAYNEQFF | TGTGCCAGTATGGAGGCGGGGGCTTACAATGAGCAGTTCTTC | TRBJ2-1 | - | TRBV19 | -
CASSIEDVQYF | TGTGCCAGTAGTATAGAGGATGTGCAGTATTTT | TRBJ2-3 | - | TRBV19 | -
CASSSADRTNYGYTF | TGTGCCAGCAGTTCCGCGGACAGAACTAACTATGGCTACACCTTC | TRBJ1-2 | - | TRBV28 | -
CASSQVSAAGRSSLLNYGYTF | TGTGCCAGCAGCCAAGTCTCGGCCGCCGGCCGGAGCTCGCTGCTTAACTATGGCTACACCTTC | TRBJ1-2 | - | TRBV4-2 | few
CASSRTRTGTQYF | TGTGCCAGCAGCAGAACTAGGACGGGGACCCAGTACTTC | TRBJ2-5 | - | TRBV5-6 | -
CASRWGDTGELFF | TGTGCCAGCAGATGGGGCGACACCGGGGAGCTGTTTTTT | TRBJ2-2 | - | TRBV6-5 | -
CASSPGGNYGYTF | TGTGCCAGCTCACCAGGAGGAAACTATGGCTACACCTTC | TRBJ1-2 | - | TRBV18 | -
CASSDSNNYGYTF | TGCGCCAGCAGTGATTCAAACAACTATGGCTACACCTTC | TRBJ1-2 | - | TRBV10-2 | -
CASRKGAGSNSYEQYF | TGTGCCAGCAGGAAGGGGGCTGGGTCGAACTCCTACGAGCAGTACTTC | TRBJ2-7 | TRBD1 | TRBV28 | once
CASSLGGNEQFF | TGTGCCAGCAGTTTAGGGGGGAATGAGCAGTTCTTC | TRBJ2-1 | - | TRBV6-5 | -
CASSPRDSSYEQYF | TGTGCCAGCAGCCCCCGGGACAGCTCCTACGAGCAGTACTTC | TRBJ2-7 | - | TRBV21-1 | -
CASSQTGVYTGELFF | TGTGCCAGCAGCCAGACGGGAGTTTACACCGGGGAGCTGTTTTTT | TRBJ2-2 | - | TRBV11-3 | -
CASSLTEKTYEQYF | TGCGCCAGCAGCTTAACAGAAAAAACCTACGAGCAGTACTTC | TRBJ2-7 | - | TRBV5-1 | -
CASSQDLTRKLQDEQFF | TGTGCCAGCAGCCAAGACTTGACCCGTAAGCTCCAAGATGAGCAGTTCTTC | TRBJ2-1 | - | TRBV4-2 | -
CASSQGRDYNEQFF | TGCGCCAGCAGCCAAGGGAGGGACTACAATGAGCAGTTCTTC | TRBJ2-1 | - | TRBV4-1 | -
CASSPQGAENSPLHF | TGTGCCAGCAGCCCACAGGGGGCGGAAAATTCACCCCTCCACTTT | TRBJ1-6 | TRBD1 | TRBV9 | -
CASSLGQINTDTQYF | TGTGCCAGCAGCTTAGGGCAGATAAACACAGATACGCAGTATTTT | TRBJ2-3 | - | TRBV11-2 | -
CASSLDFTGQGGETQYF | TGCGCCAGCAGCTTGGACTTTACGGGACAGGGGGGAGAGACCCAGTACTTC | TRBJ2-5 | TRBD1 | TRBV5-1 | -
CASRAQGAKGNTIYF | TGTGCCAGCAGAGCACAGGGGGCGAAAGGAAACACCATATATTTT | TRBJ1-3 | TRBD1 | TRBV2 | -
CASSLAWGREKLFF | TGCGCCAGCAGCTTGGCCTGGGGGCGCGAAAAACTGTTTTTT | TRBJ1-4 | - | TRBV5-1 | -
CASSLTGGPLSTDTQYF | TGTGCCAGCAGCTTGACAGGGGGCCCTCTAAGCACAGATACGCAGTATTTT | TRBJ2-3 | TRBD1 | TRBV5-6 | -
CASKPGQGSGHYGYTF | TGTGCCAGCAAGCCGGGACAGGGGTCGGGGCACTATGGCTACACCTTC | TRBJ1-2 | TRBD1 | TRBV2 | few
CASSIRDSLTEAFF | TGTGCCAGTAGTATCAGGGACAGCCTTACTGAAGCTTTCTTT | TRBJ1-1 | TRBD1 | TRBV19 | -
CASSYDGRGPYEQYF | TGTGCCAGCAGTTACGACGGGAGGGGTCCCTACGAGCAGTACTTC | TRBJ2-7 | TRBD2 | TRBV27 | -
CASSIGTASAKNIQYF | TGTGCCAGTAGTATAGGGACAGCCTCCGCCAAAAACATTCAGTACTTC | TRBJ2-4 | - | TRBV19 | -
CASRRTGALSGNTIYF | TGTGCCAGCAGGAGGACAGGGGCGCTGTCTGGAAACACCATATATTTT | TRBJ1-3 | TRBD1 | TRBV27 | -
CASSSWTDNYGYTF | TGTGCCAGCAGCTCTTGGACGGATAACTATGGCTACACCTTC | TRBJ1-2 | - | TRBV7-9 | -
CASSYSGLAWYEQYF | TGTGCCAGCAGTTACTCAGGACTAGCATGGTACGAGCAGTACTTC | TRBJ2-7 | TRBD2 | TRBV6-5 | -
CASSLVLSGANVLTF | TGTGCCAGCAGCTTGGTCCTCTCTGGGGCCAACGTCCTGACTTTC | TRBJ2-6 | - | TRBV5-6 | -
CASSQTTIPGQKADTQYF | TGTGCCAGCAGCCAAACTACCATCCCGGGCCAAAAGGCAGATACGCAGTATTTT | TRBJ2-3 | - | TRBV4-2 | -
CASTPGGAGGPATQYF | TGTGCCAGCACCCCCGGGGGAGCGGGGGGGCCGGCGACCCAGTACTTC | TRBJ2-5 | TRBD2 | TRBV27 | few
CATYGLAGGNEQFF | TGTGCCACCTACGGACTAGCGGGGGGCAATGAGCAGTTCTTC | TRBJ2-1 | TRBD2 | TRBV27 | -
CASSKQGDQPQHF | TGTGCCAGCAGTAAGCAGGGGGATCAGCCCCAGCATTTT | TRBJ1-5 | TRBD1 | TRBV2 | -
CASSLLGTTDTQYF | TGCGCCAGCAGCTTGTTAGGGACCACAGATACGCAGTATTTT | TRBJ2-3 | - | TRBV5-1 | -
CASSPQVNTEAFF | TGTGCCAGCAGCCCACAGGTGAACACTGAAGCTTTCTTT | TRBJ1-1 | - | TRBV11-2 | -
CATSRNNWINRTYGYTF | TGTGCCACCAGCAGAAATAACTGGATAAACAGGACCTATGGCTACACCTTC | TRBJ1-2 | - | TRBV15 | -
CASRKTGGHYEQYF | TGTGCCAGCAGAAAAACAGGGGGTCACTACGAGCAGTACTTC | TRBJ2-7 | TRBD1 | TRBV6-6 | -
CASQRTPRDNQPQHF | TGTGCCAGCCAGCGGACCCCGAGGGACAATCAGCCCCAGCATTTT | TRBJ1-5 | - | TRBV19 | -
CASSQVGYDRGGYQPQHF | TGCGCCAGCAGCCAAGTCGGCTACGACAGGGGGGGATATCAGCCCCAGCATTTT | TRBJ1-5 | TRBD1 | TRBV4-1 | -